This entry is about one T cell receptor beta chain. The CDR3 extends over 15 amino acids. Germline CDR1 reads SGHVS; CDR2 reads FNYEAQ. The junction had 6 bases not matched to a gene; V was cut back by 1 base and J by 6 bases. The data were obtained in a study of T cells in Graves' hyperthyroidism and ophthalmopathy. Patients counted as stable if ophthalmopathy did not develop within 18 months. The hyperthyroidism was newly diagnosed and had lasted under 2 months; the patients were aged 18 to 65. Cells are PBMCs isolated from around 9.4 ml of fresh blood. Amplification of TCR beta CDR3 regions used RNA as the template. RT-PCR in the first round (using the HTBI primer set) targeted the TCR CDR3. A single record per CDR3 protein comes from TCRdb applying MiXCR to the multiplex PCR reads. The data show about 420,000 distinct CDR3 sequences, about 13% seen once.

The rearrangement uses TRBV7-6 and TRBJ2-7, with 10 bases identical to TRBD2. Sequencing was done on a sample of blood. This receptor was identified in a woman aged 18-30 years with Graves' hyperthyroidism. This CDR3 reads CASSLGASGSGEQYF. DNA of the CDR3: TGTGCCAGCAGCTTAGGGGCTAGCGGGAGTGGCGAGCAGTACTTC.